This T cell receptor beta chain was captured in a study of post-analysis software for immune sequencing data. The library was made from cDNA and included unique molecular identifiers. MiXCR, run by TCRdb on the PCR reads, gives a single entry per CDR3 protein. The sample consists of about 500,000 distinct CDR3 sequences, nearly 45% of them appearing once. Trimming stripped 6 bases from V and 3 bases from J, with 17 bases between. This CDR3 region has 15 residues. In its sample, this clonotype was seen a few times. Its antigen remains unidentified. Findings and caveats of the study: Batch-matched samples strongly co-clustered by F measure. Controls had significantly higher normalized Chao1 diversity than multiple sclerosis patients. TRBV5-6, TRBV5-1 and TRBV20-1 were among about 5 TRBV segments more frequent in patients than controls.

Sequenced material: blood. The source of this sequence is a girl aged 10 to 17 with multiple sclerosis. The genes are TRBV12-3 or TRBV12-4 and TRBJ1-2, with D perhaps TRBD1 (6 bases). The CDR3 is CASSPTGQSHYGYTF. CDR3 DNA sequence: TGTGCCAGCAGCCCGACCGGACAGTCGCACTATGGCTACACCTTC.